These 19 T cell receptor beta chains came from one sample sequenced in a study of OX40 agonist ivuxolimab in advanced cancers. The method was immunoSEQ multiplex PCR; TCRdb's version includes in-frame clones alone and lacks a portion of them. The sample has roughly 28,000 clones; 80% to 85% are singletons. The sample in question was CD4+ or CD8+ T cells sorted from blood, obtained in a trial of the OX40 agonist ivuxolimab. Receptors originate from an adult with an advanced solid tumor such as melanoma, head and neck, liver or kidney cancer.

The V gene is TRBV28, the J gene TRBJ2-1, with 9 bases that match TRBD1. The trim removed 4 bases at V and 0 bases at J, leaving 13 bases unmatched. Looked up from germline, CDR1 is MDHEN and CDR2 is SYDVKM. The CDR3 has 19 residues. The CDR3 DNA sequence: TGTGCCAGCAGTTCCTCCGGGACAGGGCCTCTCAGCTCCTACAATGAGCAGTTCTTC. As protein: CASSSSGTGPLSSYNEQFF.

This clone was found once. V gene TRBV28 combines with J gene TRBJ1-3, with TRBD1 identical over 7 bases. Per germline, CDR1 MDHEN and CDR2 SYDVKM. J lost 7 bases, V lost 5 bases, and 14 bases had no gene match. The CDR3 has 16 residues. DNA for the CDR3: TGTGCCAGCAGTCCTCCAGGGGGAGAGGGACTCAACACCATATATTTT. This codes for CASSPPGGEGLNTIYF.

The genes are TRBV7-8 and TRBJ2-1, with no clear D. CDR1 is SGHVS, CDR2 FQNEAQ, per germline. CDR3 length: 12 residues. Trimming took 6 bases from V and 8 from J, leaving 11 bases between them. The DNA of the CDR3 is TGTGCCAGCAGTCTAGGCACCGATGAGCAGTTCTTC. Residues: CASSLGTDEQFF. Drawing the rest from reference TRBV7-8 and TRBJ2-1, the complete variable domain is GAGVSQSPRYKVAKRGQDVALRCDPISGHVSLFWYQQALGQGPEFLTYFQNEAQLDKSGLPSDRFFAERPEGSVSTLKIQRTQQEDSAVYLCASSLGTDEQFFGPGTRLTVL.

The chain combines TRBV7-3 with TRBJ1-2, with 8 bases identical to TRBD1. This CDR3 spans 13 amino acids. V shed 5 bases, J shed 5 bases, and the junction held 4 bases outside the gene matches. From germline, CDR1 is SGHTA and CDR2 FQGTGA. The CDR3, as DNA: TGTGCCAGCAGCCCGACAGGGGATTATGGCTACACCTTC. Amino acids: CASSPTGDYGYTF.

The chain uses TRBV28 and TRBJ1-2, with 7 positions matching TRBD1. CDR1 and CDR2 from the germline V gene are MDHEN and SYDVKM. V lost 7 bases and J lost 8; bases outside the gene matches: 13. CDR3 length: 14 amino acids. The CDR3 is CASTPGQTLGGYTF. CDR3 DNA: TGTGCCAGCACCCCGGGACAGACCCTCGGGGGCTACACCTTC.

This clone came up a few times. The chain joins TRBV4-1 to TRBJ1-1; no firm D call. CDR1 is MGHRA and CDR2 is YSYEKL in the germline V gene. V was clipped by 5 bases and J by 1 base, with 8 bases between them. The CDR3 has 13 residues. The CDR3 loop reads CASSREANTEAFF. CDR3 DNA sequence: TGCGCCAGCAGCAGGGAGGCGAACACTGAAGCTTTCTTT.

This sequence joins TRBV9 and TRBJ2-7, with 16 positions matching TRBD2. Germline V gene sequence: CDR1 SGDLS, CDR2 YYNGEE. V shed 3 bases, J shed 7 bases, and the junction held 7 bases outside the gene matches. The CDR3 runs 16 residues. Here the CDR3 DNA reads TGTGCCAGCAGCGCTCCGGGACTAGCGGGAGGGAAAGAGCAGTACTTC. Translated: CASSAPGLAGGKEQYF.

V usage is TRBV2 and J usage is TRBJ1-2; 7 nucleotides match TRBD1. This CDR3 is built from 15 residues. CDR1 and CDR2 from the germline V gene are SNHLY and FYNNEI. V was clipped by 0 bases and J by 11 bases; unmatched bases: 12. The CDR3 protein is CASSEALLGQTMYTF. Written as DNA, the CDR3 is TGTGCCAGCAGTGAAGCGCTTTTGGGACAGACAATGTACACCTTC.

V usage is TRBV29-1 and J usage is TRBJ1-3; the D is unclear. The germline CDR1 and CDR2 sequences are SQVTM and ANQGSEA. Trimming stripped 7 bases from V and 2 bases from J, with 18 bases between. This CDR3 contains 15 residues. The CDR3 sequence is CSADPPGIAGNTIYF. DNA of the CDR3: TGCAGCGCAGACCCCCCGGGGATTGCTGGAAACACCATATATTTT.

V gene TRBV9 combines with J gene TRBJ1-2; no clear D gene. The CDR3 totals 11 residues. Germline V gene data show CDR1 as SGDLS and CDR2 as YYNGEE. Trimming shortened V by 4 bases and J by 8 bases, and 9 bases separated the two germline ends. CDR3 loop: CASSSTWGYTF. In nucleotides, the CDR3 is TGTGCCAGCAGCTCGACCTGGGGCTACACCTTC.

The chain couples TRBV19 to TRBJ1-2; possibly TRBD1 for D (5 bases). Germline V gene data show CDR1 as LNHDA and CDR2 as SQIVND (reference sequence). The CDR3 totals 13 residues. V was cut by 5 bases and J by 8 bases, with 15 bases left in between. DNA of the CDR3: TGTGCCAGTAGTGCAGGGTTCTATGTCGGCTACACCTTC. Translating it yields CASSAGFYVGYTF.

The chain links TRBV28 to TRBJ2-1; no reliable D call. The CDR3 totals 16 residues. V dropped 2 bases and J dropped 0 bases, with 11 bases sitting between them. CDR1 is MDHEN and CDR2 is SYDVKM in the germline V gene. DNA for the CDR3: TGTGCCAGCAGTTTAAGCTTGGCGAGCTCCTACAATGAGCAGTTCTTC. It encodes CASSLSLASSYNEQFF. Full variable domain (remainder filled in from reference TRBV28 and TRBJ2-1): DVKVTQSSRYLVKRTGEKVFLECVQDMDHENMFWYRQDPGLGLRLIYFSYDVKMKEKGDIPEGYSVSREKKERFSLILESASTNQTSMYLCASSLSLASSYNEQFFGPGTRLTVL.

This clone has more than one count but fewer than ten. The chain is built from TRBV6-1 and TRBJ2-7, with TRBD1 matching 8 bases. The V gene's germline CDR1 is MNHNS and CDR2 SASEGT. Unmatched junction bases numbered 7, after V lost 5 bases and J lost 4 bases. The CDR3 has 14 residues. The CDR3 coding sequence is TGTGCCAGCAGTACTCCGGACAGGGAGTACGAGCAGTACTTC. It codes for CASSTPDREYEQYF.

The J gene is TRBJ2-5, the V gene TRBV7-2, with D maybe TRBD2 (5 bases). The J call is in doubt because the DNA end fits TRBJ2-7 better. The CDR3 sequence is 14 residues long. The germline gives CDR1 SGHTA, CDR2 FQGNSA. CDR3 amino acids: CASSLGGFDYEQYF. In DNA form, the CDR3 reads TGTGCCAGCAGCTTAGGAGGGTTCGACTACGAGCAGTACTTC.

For the CDR3, the DNA is TGCGCCAGCAGCCAAGAGGCGTCAGTTTACACTGAAGCTTTCTTT. This translates into CASSQEASVYTEAFF. This chain links TRBV4-3 with TRBJ1-1; D gene unclear. The CDR3 covers 15 residues. V was shortened by 0 bases and J by 3 bases, with 11 bases between the two germline ends. Germline V gives CDR1 LGHNA, CDR2 YSLEER.

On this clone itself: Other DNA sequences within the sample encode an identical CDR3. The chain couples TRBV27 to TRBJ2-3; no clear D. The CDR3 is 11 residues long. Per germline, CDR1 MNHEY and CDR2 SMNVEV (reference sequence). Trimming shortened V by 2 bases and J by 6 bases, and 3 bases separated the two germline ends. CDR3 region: CASSLGDTQYF. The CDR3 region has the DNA TGTGCCAGCAGTTTAGGGGATACGCAGTATTTT.

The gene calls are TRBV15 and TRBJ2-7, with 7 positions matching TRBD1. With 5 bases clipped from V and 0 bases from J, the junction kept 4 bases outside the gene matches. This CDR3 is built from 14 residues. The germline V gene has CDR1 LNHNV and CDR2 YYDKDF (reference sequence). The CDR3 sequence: CATSGRQGSYEQYF. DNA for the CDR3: TGTGCCACCAGCGGGCGACAGGGCTCCTACGAGCAGTACTTC.

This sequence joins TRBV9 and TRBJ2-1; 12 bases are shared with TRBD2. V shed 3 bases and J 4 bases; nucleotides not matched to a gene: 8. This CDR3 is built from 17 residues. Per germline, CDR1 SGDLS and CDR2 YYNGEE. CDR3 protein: CASSASLAGGPYNEQFF. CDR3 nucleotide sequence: TGTGCCAGCAGCGCCTCGCTAGCGGGGGGGCCGTACAATGAGCAGTTCTTC.

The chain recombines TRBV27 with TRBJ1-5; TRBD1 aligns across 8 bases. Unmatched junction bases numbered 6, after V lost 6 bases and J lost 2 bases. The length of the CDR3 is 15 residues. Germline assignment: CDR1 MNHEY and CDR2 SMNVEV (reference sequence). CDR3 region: CASSPGQGGNQPQHF. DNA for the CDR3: TGTGCCAGCAGCCCCGGACAGGGTGGCAATCAGCCCCAGCATTTT.